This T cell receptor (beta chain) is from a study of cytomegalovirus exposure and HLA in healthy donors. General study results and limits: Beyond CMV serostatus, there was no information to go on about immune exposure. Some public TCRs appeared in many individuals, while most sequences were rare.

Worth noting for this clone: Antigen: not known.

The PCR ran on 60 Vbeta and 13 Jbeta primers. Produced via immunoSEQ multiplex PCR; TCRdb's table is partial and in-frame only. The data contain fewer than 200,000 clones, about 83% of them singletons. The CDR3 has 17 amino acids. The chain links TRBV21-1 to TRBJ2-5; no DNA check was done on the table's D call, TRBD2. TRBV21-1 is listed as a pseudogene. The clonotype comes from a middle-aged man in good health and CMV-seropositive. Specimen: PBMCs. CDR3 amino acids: CASSKEKTSGREETQYF. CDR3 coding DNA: TGTGCCAGCAGCAAAGAGAAGACTAGCGGGAGAGAAGAGACCCAGTACTTC.